These 23 T cell receptor beta chains share one sample of origin, sequenced in a study of blood T cell repertoires in COVID-19. The data were produced by immunoSEQ multiplex PCR, yet TCRdb's version contains in-frame clones alone and is incomplete. The data hold approximately 60,000 clones, with roughly 80% observed a single time. Sequenced sample: peripheral blood. The receptors come from a woman in her sixties or seventies with acute or convalescent COVID-19.

The V call is TRBV6-5, the J call TRBJ2-5; 7 positions match TRBD2. This CDR3 is built from 16 residues. With V trimmed by 2 bases and J by 4 bases, 10 bases remained unmatched. Germline CDR1 is MNHEY and CDR2 is SVGAGI. The CDR3: CASSYGGSGAGETQYF. The CDR3 DNA reads TGTGCCAGCAGTTACGGGGGGAGCGGGGCGGGAGAGACCCAGTACTTC.

The chain is built from TRBV2 and TRBJ2-2; D gene unclear. Germline lookup yields CDR1 SNHLY and CDR2 FYNNEI. Trimming left V 5 bases short and J 4 bases short, with 5 bases between. The CDR3 contains 12 residues. The chain's CDR3 is CASSWATGELFF. In DNA, the CDR3 is TGTGCCAGCAGTTGGGCCACCGGGGAGCTGTTTTTT.

This sequence joins TRBV6-5 and TRBJ1-2, with unresolved D. V was shortened by 10 bases and J by 8 bases, with 20 bases between the two germline ends. CDR1 is MNHEY, CDR2 SVGAGI, per germline. CDR3 length: 13 amino acids. The CDR3 nucleotides are TGTGCCATCCTCGTTGTTGAGGCTTCGGGCTACACCTTC. As protein: CAILVVEASGYTF.

V is TRBV18 and J is TRBJ1-1; TRBD1 matches 10 bases. The germline CDR1 and CDR2 sequences are KGHSH and LQKENI. This CDR3 has 15 residues. Trimming took 0 bases from V and 10 from J; bases not matched to a gene: 8. Here the CDR3 reads CASSPPTSGQGTAFF. CDR3 nucleotide sequence: TGTGCCAGCTCACCACCGACCTCGGGACAGGGGACAGCTTTCTTT.

This clone has a single count. The rearrangement uses TRBV10-3 and TRBJ2-7; 10 bases agree with TRBD1. The J segment lost 3 bases and the V segment lost 1 base, leaving 3 bases of the junction unmatched. The CDR3 sequence is 15 residues long. Germline CDR1 is ENHRY and CDR2 is SYGVKD. The CDR3 region is CAISELGTGDYEQYF. In DNA, the CDR3 is TGTGCCATCAGTGAGTTAGGGACAGGGGACTACGAGCAGTACTTC.

The chain combines TRBV7-2 with TRBJ2-7; the match to TRBD2 covers 13 bases. The trim removed 2 bases at V and 6 bases at J, leaving 4 bases unmatched. Per germline, CDR1 SGHTA and CDR2 FQGNSA. The CDR3 totals 15 residues. In DNA form, the CDR3 reads TGTGCCAGCAGCTTACGAGGACTAGCGGGGGCCGAGCAGTACTTC. Its translation: CASSLRGLAGAEQYF.

V and J are TRBV7-3 and TRBJ1-1, with D unresolved. Germline lookup yields CDR1 SGHTA and CDR2 FQGTGA. Deletions cut 4 bases from V and 4 bases from J, with 10 bases between. CDR3 length: 13 residues. CDR3 amino acids: CASSSGGLTEAFF. The CDR3 nucleotides read TGTGCCAGCAGCTCTGGAGGCCTCACTGAAGCTTTCTTT.

This clone was observed a handful of times. The chain carries TRBV28 and TRBJ1-6; TRBD1 might be the D (5 bases). Germline loops: CDR1 MDHEN, CDR2 SYDVKM. Trimming took 7 bases from V and 10 from J, leaving 8 bases between them. The CDR3 loop spans 11 amino acids. CDR3 sequence: CASTGRSPLHF. CDR3 coding DNA: TGTGCCAGCACAGGGCGGTCACCCCTCCACTTT.

The chain is built from TRBV5-4 and TRBJ2-6; the D gene is possibly TRBD2 (6 bases). This CDR3 is built from 13 residues. Germline values: CDR1 SGHNT, CDR2 YYREEE (reference sequence). Between the trimmed V and J ends, which lost 0 bases and 11 bases, there was a span of 9 bases. The DNA of the CDR3 is TGTGCCAGCAGCTTGGCCGGGAGAGACGTCCTGACTTTC. The encoded protein is CASSLAGRDVLTF.

V is TRBV7-9 and J is TRBJ1-4; no definite D call. The CDR3 sequence is 13 residues long. The V gene's germline CDR1 is SEHNR and CDR2 FQNEAQ (reference sequence). V gave up 5 bases and J gave up 8 bases, with 12 bases separating them. The DNA for the CDR3 is TGTGCCAGCAGCCCGGCGGCTGGAGAAAAACTGTTTTTT. Protein: CASSPAAGEKLFF.

The genes are TRBV18 and TRBJ1-3; D call uncertain. The V and J ends lost 7 bases and 8 bases respectively, with 12 bases between them. The CDR3 totals 12 residues. Germline CDR1 KGHSH, CDR2 LQKENI. In nucleotides, the CDR3 is TGTGCCAGCTTCACCCAGTTCTACACCATATATTTT. Translated: CASFTQFYTIYF.

The sample holds one count of this clone. V and J are TRBV14 and TRBJ1-3, with TRBD1 identical over 8 bases. This CDR3 contains 16 residues. Trimming cost V 4 bases and J 0 bases; bases outside gene matches: 5. CDR1 SGHDN and CDR2 FVKESK come from the germline V gene. CDR3 sequence reads: CASSLWQGASGNTIYF. CDR3 DNA: TGTGCCAGCAGCCTCTGGCAGGGGGCCTCTGGAAACACCATATATTTT.

This chain joins TRBV10-3 and TRBJ2-1, with 10 bases fitting TRBD2. This CDR3 contains 15 residues. The germline gives CDR1 ENHRY, CDR2 SYGVKD. V shed 3 bases and J 8 bases; nucleotides not matched to a gene: 7. The CDR3 loop is CAISESSGGADEQFF. The CDR3 DNA reads as TGTGCCATCAGTGAATCTAGCGGGGGTGCAGATGAGCAGTTCTTC.

The CDR3 here is CASSPFRGVSGANVLTF. CDR3 sequence (DNA): TGTGCCAGCAGCCCATTCCGGGGGGTCTCTGGGGCCAACGTCCTGACTTTC. The J gene is TRBJ2-6, the V gene TRBV9, with 7 bases that match TRBD2. Per germline, CDR1 SGDLS and CDR2 YYNGEE. The CDR3 contains 17 residues. V lost 4 bases to trimming and J lost 0 bases; unmatched junction nucleotides: 7.

In regard to this clone: Compared with germline, one end of the junction differs, possibly owing to a read error. In DNA, the CDR3 is TGCGCCAGCAGCTTGGATAGCGGGGGGATCACAAATACGCAGTATTTT. Translation gives CASSLDSGGITNTQYF. This rearrangement joins TRBV5-1 to TRBJ2-3, with 10 bases aligning to TRBD2. Germline CDR1 reads SGHRS; CDR2 reads YFSETQ. The CDR3 extends over 16 amino acids.

This clone has only a few counts. The chain uses TRBV7-9 and TRBJ1-4; no clear D gene. This CDR3 comprises 14 residues. The germline CDR1 and CDR2 sequences are SEHNR and FQNEAQ (reference sequence). With 4 bases removed from V and 4 bases from J, the gap between germline ends came to 10 bases. The CDR3 is CASSSLLFNEKLFF. DNA of the CDR3: TGTGCCAGCAGCTCCTTACTATTTAATGAAAAACTGTTTTTT.

The chain links TRBV5-6 to TRBJ2-3; 7 bases fit TRBD2. CDR1 is SGHDT and CDR2 is YYEEEE in the germline V gene. The CDR3 is 14 residues long. With 1 base clipped from V and 10 bases from J, the junction kept 9 bases outside the gene matches. The CDR3 here is CASSLTIAGFAQYF. For the CDR3, the DNA is TGTGCCAGCAGCTTGACCATAGCGGGTTTTGCGCAGTATTTT.

The chain recombines TRBV30 with TRBJ1-1, with a weak D call TRBD1 (6 bases). This CDR3 spans 15 amino acids. Trimming stripped 4 bases from V and 1 base from J, with 16 bases between. Looked up from germline, CDR1 is GTSNPN and CDR2 is SVGIG (reference sequence). CDR3 protein: CAWNGGGSWNTEAFF. DNA for the CDR3: TGTGCCTGGAACGGTGGGGGCTCGTGGAACACTGAAGCTTTCTTT.

This clone appeared once. The chain couples TRBV18 to TRBJ2-3; D might be TRBD1 (7 bases). Trimming left V 0 bases short and J 3 bases short, with 10 bases between. The CDR3 has 15 amino acids. Germline CDR1 is KGHSH and CDR2 is LQKENI. In nucleotides, the CDR3 is TGTGCCAGCTCACCACCGGCAGGGGGGACAGATACGCAGTATTTT. Translated, it gives CASSPPAGGTDTQYF.

The chain has TRBV5-4 and TRBJ2-2; no definite D call. Germline CDR1 SGHNT, CDR2 YYREEE (reference sequence). The ends were cut back, 4 bases at V and 3 bases at J, with 4 bases in the middle. The CDR3 runs 12 residues. CDR3 loop: CASSPDTGELFF. The CDR3 DNA sequence: TGTGCCAGCAGCCCCGACACCGGGGAGCTGTTTTTT.

V and J are TRBV9 and TRBJ2-3, with 10 bases aligning to TRBD2. V was pared by 2 bases and J by 2 bases, with 8 bases of the junction left unmatched. CDR1 is SGDLS, CDR2 YYNGEE, per germline. The CDR3 runs 17 residues. CDR3 amino acids: CASSVMSGGVVTDTQYF. In DNA, the CDR3 is TGTGCCAGCAGCGTCATGAGCGGGGGGGTTGTCACAGATACGCAGTATTTT. Complete variable domain (other parts from reference TRBV9 and TRBJ2-3): DSGVTQTPKHLITATGQRVTLRCSPRSGDLSVYWYQQSLDQGLQFLIQYYNGEERAKGNILERFSAQQFPDLHSELNLSSLELGDSALYFCASSVMSGGVVTDTQYFGPGTRLTVL.

This rearrangement joins TRBV7-2 to TRBJ2-2, with D possibly TRBD1 on 5 matching bases. This CDR3 contains 14 residues. Germline V lookup: CDR1 SGHTA, CDR2 FQGNSA. V was clipped by 5 bases and J by 4 bases, with 11 bases between them. CDR3 nucleotides: TGTGCCAGCAGCCTTACCAGGGTCACCGGGGAGCTGTTTTTT. Encoded protein: CASSLTRVTGELFF.

V and J are TRBV10-3 and TRBJ1-2; unclear D gene. The V and J ends lost 3 bases and 1 base respectively, with 6 bases between them. CDR3 size: 13 residues. Germline V CDR1 and CDR2: ENHRY, SYGVKD. The CDR3 region is CAISEGLNYGYTF. The CDR3 nucleotides are TGTGCCATCAGTGAAGGACTTAACTATGGCTACACCTTC.